These 20 T cell receptor beta chains were all obtained from the same sample, sequenced in a study of blood T cell repertoires in COVID-19. Only in-frame clones appear in the TCRdb table, and some are missing; sequencing was by immunoSEQ multiplex PCR. This table holds about 380,000 clones, 88% found once. The sample consisted of PBMCs or T cells enriched from blood (not recorded which). The receptors derive from a woman younger than 30 who had recovered from COVID-19.

The chain employs TRBV6-1 and TRBJ1-2; D may be TRBD1 (5 bases). V was cut by 2 bases and J by 7 bases, with 17 bases left in between. Looked up from germline, CDR1 is MNHNS and CDR2 is SASEGT. This CDR3 comprises 15 residues. CDR3 amino acids: CASSERGSNGFGYTF. DNA for the CDR3: TGTGCCAGCAGTGAAAGGGGATCCAATGGCTTTGGCTACACCTTC.

J is TRBJ1-1 and V is TRBV12-3 or TRBV12-4; D gene unclear. This CDR3 spans 12 amino acids. Trimming took off 8 bases at V and 1 base at J, with 8 bases between the two ends. The CDR3 coding sequence is TGTGCCAGCCTCGAGGGGAACACTGAAGCTTTCTTT. It is translated as CASLEGNTEAFF.

The rearrangement links TRBV10-3 to TRBJ2-3, with TRBD2 matching 12 bases. This CDR3 is built from 15 residues. V dropped 4 bases and J dropped 2; count of bases not matched to a gene: 1. CDR1 and CDR2 (germline): ENHRY, SYGVKD. CDR3 sequence (DNA): TGTGCCATCAGTGGACTAGCGGGGGCCACAGATACGCAGTATTTT. Its translation: CAISGLAGATDTQYF.

J is TRBJ1-1 and V is TRBV27, with D maybe TRBD1 (5 bases). The CDR3 is made up of 14 amino acids. V was pared by 5 bases and J by 5 bases, with 15 bases between. Per the germline V gene, CDR1 is MNHEY and CDR2 is SMNVEV (reference sequence). For the CDR3, the DNA is TGTGCCAGCAGTCCCCGGAGGGGTGGGACTGAAGCTTTCTTT. It encodes CASSPRRGGTEAFF.

The CDR3 DNA is TGTGCCAGCAGCGTAGACGCGGGGAGCTCCTACAATGAGCAGTTCTTC. As protein: CASSVDAGSSYNEQFF. V gene TRBV9 combines with J gene TRBJ2-1; TRBD2 is a possible D gene (6 bases). Germline-derived CDR1 and CDR2 are SGDLS and YYNGEE. Trimming cost V 0 bases and J 0 bases, with 10 bases left between them. The CDR3 runs to 16 residues.

CDR3 nucleotides: TGTGCCAGCAACTCATACAGGGATGGCACTGAAGCTTTCTTT. Its translation: CASNSYRDGTEAFF. The chain has TRBV3-1 (or the pseudogene TRBV3-2) and TRBJ1-1, with a tentative D call TRBD1 (6 bases). The CDR3 loop spans 14 amino acids. CDR1 is LGHDT and CDR2 is YNNKEL in the germline V gene (reference sequence). Trimming stripped 7 bases from V and 4 bases from J, with 16 bases between.

This clone occurred a few times. The V gene is TRBV7-9, the J gene TRBJ1-3; 8 bases line up with TRBD1. V lost 1 base and J lost 2; bases outside the gene matches: 10. Germline loops: CDR1 SEHNR, CDR2 FQNEAQ (reference sequence). This CDR3 is built from 18 residues. CDR3 sequence: CASSLVGQGAFAGNTIYF. Here the CDR3 DNA reads TGTGCCAGCAGCTTAGTAGGTCAGGGGGCCTTCGCTGGAAACACCATATATTTT.

Comments on this clone: The junction differs from germline at one of its ends, possibly a read error. The chain is built from TRBV5-1 and TRBJ1-6, with 8 nucleotides matching TRBD1. Germline loops: CDR1 SGHRS, CDR2 YFSETQ. The CDR3 is 14 residues long. CDR3 in amino acids: CASSPGQGSSFRDF. CDR3 DNA: TGCGCCAGCAGCCCTGGACAGGGTAGTTCTTTTCGGGACTTT.

This rearrangement joins TRBV29-1 to TRBJ2-7; D uncertain. Germline CDR1 is SQVTM and CDR2 is ANQGSEA. CDR3 length equals 11 residues. V dropped 3 bases and J dropped 2 bases, with 5 bases sitting between them. This CDR3 reads CSVDGAYEQYF. The CDR3, as DNA: TGCAGCGTTGACGGAGCCTACGAGCAGTACTTC.

This clone occurred a few times. The chain carries TRBV7-2 and TRBJ2-7, with 7 bases lining up with TRBD1. The germline gives CDR1 SGHTA, CDR2 FQGNSA. CDR3 size: 12 residues. The ends lost 5 bases at V and 7 bases at J; junction bases unmatched: 5. The chain's CDR3 is CASSAYRGEQYF. CDR3 coding DNA: TGTGCCAGCAGCGCGTACAGGGGAGAGCAGTACTTC.

This clone came up once. The CDR3 DNA is TGTGCCAGCAGCGTAGCGCAGGGGCCGAGTGGCTACACCTTC. Residues: CASSVAQGPSGYTF. This sequence joins TRBV9 and TRBJ1-2; a possible D gene is TRBD1 (6 bases). V was cut by 0 bases and J by 7 bases, with 13 bases left in between. The CDR3 is 14 residues long. The V gene's germline CDR1 is SGDLS and CDR2 YYNGEE.

The V and J genes are TRBV19 and TRBJ1-3; 9 bases agree with TRBD1. The length of the CDR3 is 20 residues. The germline V gene encodes CDR1 LNHDA and CDR2 SQIVND (reference sequence). V was pared by 3 bases and J by 0 bases, with 15 bases of the junction left unmatched. Here the CDR3 reads CASSIRPTGQGTGSGNTIYF. Written as DNA, the CDR3 is TGTGCCAGTAGTATCCGCCCCACGGGACAGGGTACGGGCTCTGGAAACACCATATATTTT.

This chain joins TRBV5-4 and TRBJ1-4; tentatively, D is TRBD1 (6 bases). The CDR3 extends over 13 amino acids. Germline V gene data show CDR1 as SGHNT and CDR2 as YYREEE (reference sequence). V dropped 3 bases and J dropped 6 bases, with 9 bases sitting between them. The CDR3 reads CASSWEGDEKLFF. CDR3 sequence (DNA): TGTGCCAGCAGCTGGGAGGGGGATGAAAAACTGTTTTTT.

This clone has only one observation. The chain joins TRBV2 to TRBJ2-5, with 7 nucleotides matching TRBD1. Losses at the gene ends were 3 bases for V and 7 bases for J; bases not matched to a gene: 11. The CDR3 extends over 15 amino acids. Germline V gene sequence: CDR1 SNHLY, CDR2 FYNNEI. For the CDR3, the DNA is TGTGCCAGCAGTGATATAACAGGGGCTCCCGGGACCCAGTACTTC. This codes for CASSDITGAPGTQYF.

The chain employs TRBV5-1 and TRBJ2-7, with TRBD1 matching 9 bases. The V gene's germline CDR1 is SGHRS and CDR2 YFSETQ. Trimming removed 0 bases from V and 3 bases from J; junction bases left unmatched: 4. The CDR3 spans 15 residues. The DNA of the CDR3 is TGCGCCAGCAGCTTGGACGGGACAGGGTACTACGAGCAGTACTTC. Translating it yields CASSLDGTGYYEQYF.

The CDR3 DNA reads TGCGCCAGCAGTTCAAGACAGGTCAATCAGCCCCAGCATTTT. It is translated as CASSSRQVNQPQHF. The chain uses TRBV10-2 and TRBJ1-5, with D possibly matching TRBD1 (6 bases). Germline V gene lookup returns CDR1 WSHSY and CDR2 SAAADI. The V end lost 5 bases, the J end lost 3 bases, and 11 bases lay between the germline ends. The CDR3 spans 14 residues.

The V gene is TRBV7-9, the J gene TRBJ2-2, with D tentatively TRBD1 (6 bases). Trimming pared 4 bases from V and 8 bases from J, leaving 17 bases between. This CDR3 is built from 15 residues. Per germline, CDR1 SEHNR and CDR2 FQNEAQ (reference sequence). The CDR3 here is CASSSGTRGFGELFF. CDR3 sequence (DNA): TGTGCCAGCAGCTCTGGAACCAGGGGTTTTGGGGAGCTGTTTTTT.

J is TRBJ2-5 and V is TRBV9; D may be TRBD2 (6 bases). The ends were cut back, 4 bases at V and 1 base at J, with 17 bases in the middle. This CDR3 contains 16 residues. CDR1 and CDR2 from the germline V gene are SGDLS and YYNGEE. The CDR3 DNA follows: TGTGCCAGCAGCCTAGGGTGGGCGGGGACCCAAGAGACCCAGTACTTC. Its protein product is CASSLGWAGTQETQYF. Full variable domain (remainder filled in from reference TRBV9 and TRBJ2-5): DSGVTQTPKHLITATGQRVTLRCSPRSGDLSVYWYQQSLDQGLQFLIQYYNGEERAKGNILERFSAQQFPDLHSELNLSSLELGDSALYFCASSLGWAGTQETQYFGPGTRLLVL.

The V and J genes are TRBV4-2 and TRBJ2-1; TRBD2 matches at 15 bases. Germline loops: CDR1 LGHNA, CDR2 YNFKEQ. There are 18 residues in the CDR3. The V segment lost 4 bases and the J segment 0 bases; nucleotides outside the gene matches: 4. The CDR3 spells CASSRGLAGGSSYNEQFF. The CDR3 nucleotides read TGTGCCAGCAGCCGAGGACTAGCGGGGGGGAGCTCCTACAATGAGCAGTTCTTC.

The V gene is TRBV6-5, the J gene TRBJ1-2; D gene uncertain. Germline V gives CDR1 MNHEY, CDR2 SVGAGI. This CDR3 is built from 12 residues. The V gene lost 6 bases and the J gene lost 8 bases, with 13 bases spanning the gap. CDR3 in amino acids: CASSTGAAGYTF. In DNA, the CDR3 is TGTGCCAGCAGCACGGGAGCGGCAGGCTACACCTTC.